The rows below give T cell receptor beta chains drawn from one sample of a study of CD8 T cells in ankylosing spondylitis. TCRdb re-derived calls from the 5' RACE reads in MiXCR, one entry per CDR3 protein. Of roughly 400,000 distinct CDR3 sequences listed, approximately 20% are singletons. The sample comprised blood, either unsorted or a sorted T cell fraction (not recorded which). The receptors stem from a male donor with ankylosing spondylitis. The CDR3 runs from the conserved cysteine through the conserved F or W. A D gene is named only where the DNA matches it firmly. Expanded clones get a size class; other rows say once, few or many, or leave the size out.

j_call,clone_size,d_call,v_call,cdr3_aa,cdr3_nt
TRBJ1-2,few,NA,TRBV5-1,CASSLVLANYGYTF,TGCGCCAGCAGCTTGGTCTTAGCTAACTATGGCTACACCTTC
TRBJ1-1,few,NA,TRBV12-3/TRBV12-4,CASSLSWYTEAFF,TGTGCCAGCAGTCTATCATGGTATACTGAAGCTTTCTTT
TRBJ1-4,many,NA,TRBV29-1,CSVVVGTREKLFF,TGCAGCGTTGTCGTAGGGACTCGCGAAAAACTGTTTTTT
TRBJ2-3,few,NA,TRBV9,CASSAISIGTDTQYF,TGTGCCAGCAGCGCGATTAGTATCGGCACAGATACGCAGTATTTT
TRBJ2-1,NA,TRBD2,TRBV28,CASSPPGLAGGPSSSEQFF,TGTGCCAGCAGTCCGCCGGGACTAGCGGGAGGGCCTTCCTCGAGTGAGCAGTTCTTC
TRBJ2-3,NA,NA,TRBV12-3/TRBV12-4,CASSLVRSDTQYF,TGTGCCAGCAGTTTAGTGAGATCAGATACGCAGTATTTT
TRBJ1-3,few,NA,TRBV12-3/TRBV12-4,CASRPQGRSGNTIYF,TGTGCCAGCAGGCCCCAGGGACGCTCCGGAAACACCATATATTTT
TRBJ2-5,few,TRBD1,TRBV27,CASSFSQDRVGYF,TGTGCCAGCAGTTTTTCCCAGGACAGGGTGGGGTACTTC
TRBJ1-2,few,NA,TRBV4-2,CASSQGRGGGYGYTF,TGTGCCAGCAGCCAAGGGAGGGGCGGTGGCTATGGCTACACCTTC
TRBJ2-2,NA,NA,TRBV4-3,CASSQVWGAGELFF,TGCGCCAGCAGCCAAGTCTGGGGAGCCGGGGAGCTGTTTTTT
TRBJ2-1,NA,TRBD2,TRBV29-1,CSVEVGGGRAYNEQFF,TGCAGCGTTGAGGTGGGCGGGGGGCGCGCCTACAATGAGCAGTTCTTC
TRBJ2-7,few,NA,TRBV4-2,CASSQEKRPSEQYF,TGTGCCAGCAGCCAAGAGAAGCGGCCAAGCGAGCAGTACTTC
TRBJ2-7,few,TRBD2,TRBV7-3,CASSLRGGDPNSYEQYF,TGTGCCAGCAGCTTAAGGGGGGGGGACCCCAACTCCTACGAGCAGTACTTC
TRBJ1-6,few,NA,TRBV20-1,CSASPLDSYNSPLHF,TGCAGTGCCTCTCCCCTTGACAGCTATAATTCACCCCTCCACTTT
TRBJ2-1,NA,TRBD2,TRBV2,CASQREDYNEQFF,TGTGCCAGCCAGCGGGAAGACTACAATGAGCAGTTCTTC
TRBJ2-2,many,NA,TRBV29-1,CSAEGGTNTGELFF,TGCAGCGCCGAGGGTGGGACGAACACCGGGGAGCTGTTTTTT
TRBJ2-5,few,NA,TRBV20-1,CSARVPGPETQYF,TGCAGTGCTAGAGTCCCTGGACCAGAGACCCAGTACTTC
TRBJ2-1,many,NA,TRBV29-1,CSVLGGGGNEQFF,TGCAGCGTTCTTGGGGGAGGAGGCAATGAGCAGTTCTTC
TRBJ2-7,few,NA,TRBV6-2/TRBV6-3,CASSYLDYEQYF,TGTGCCAGCAGTTACTTAGACTACGAGCAGTACTTC
TRBJ2-1,NA,NA,TRBV30,CAWSPAGHEQFF,TGTGCCTGGAGCCCGGCAGGGCATGAGCAGTTCTTC
TRBJ2-1,few,NA,TRBV7-9,CASSFLTGVLNEQFF,TGTGCCAGCAGCTTCTTAACAGGAGTATTGAATGAGCAGTTCTTC
TRBJ2-6,NA,NA,TRBV7-2,CASSSRGTGANVLTF,TGTGCCAGCAGCTCCAGGGGTACTGGGGCCAACGTCCTGACTTTC
TRBJ2-1,few,TRBD2,TRBV11-3,CASSRFGREGSNEQFF,TGTGCCAGCAGCCGATTCGGGCGGGAGGGGTCCAATGAGCAGTTCTTC
TRBJ2-7,NA,NA,TRBV5-1,CASSFTLGSEQYF,TGCGCCAGCAGCTTCACTCTGGGTTCCGAGCAGTACTTC
TRBJ2-5,few,TRBD2,TRBV20-1,CSAWTSGEETQYF,TGCAGTGCTTGGACTAGCGGCGAAGAGACCCAGTACTTC